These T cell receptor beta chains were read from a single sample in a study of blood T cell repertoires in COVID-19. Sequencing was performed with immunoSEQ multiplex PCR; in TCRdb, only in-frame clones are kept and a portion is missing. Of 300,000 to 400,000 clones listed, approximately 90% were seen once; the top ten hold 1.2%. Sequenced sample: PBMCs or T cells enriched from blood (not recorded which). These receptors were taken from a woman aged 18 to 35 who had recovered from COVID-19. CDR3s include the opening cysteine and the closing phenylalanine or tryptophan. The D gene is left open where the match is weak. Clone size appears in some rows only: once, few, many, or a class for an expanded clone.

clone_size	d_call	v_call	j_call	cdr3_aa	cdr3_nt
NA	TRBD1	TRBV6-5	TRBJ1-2	CASRGQGQNYGYTF	TGTGCCAGCAGAGGACAGGGCCAGAACTATGGCTACACCTTC
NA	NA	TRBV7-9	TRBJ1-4	CASSLAQGKNEKLFF	TGTGCCAGCAGCTTAGCGCAGGGCAAGAATGAAAAACTGTTTTTT
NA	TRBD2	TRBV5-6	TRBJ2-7	CASSSRLAGSYEQYF	TGTGCCAGCAGCTCTCGCCTAGCGGGGTCCTACGAGCAGTACTTC
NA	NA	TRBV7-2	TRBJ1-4	CASSLGGLGLGEKLFF	TGTGCCAGCAGCTTAGGAGGCTTGGGGCTCGGTGAAAAACTGTTTTTT
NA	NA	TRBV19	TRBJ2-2	CASSIVSREATGELFF	TGTGCCAGTAGTATAGTGAGCAGGGAGGCCACCGGGGAGCTGTTTTTT
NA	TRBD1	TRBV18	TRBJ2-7	CASSAGTGRSEQYF	TGTGCCAGCTCAGCCGGGACAGGACGATCCGAGCAGTACTTC
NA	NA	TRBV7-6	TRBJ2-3	CASSLRIDTQYF	TGTGCCAGCAGCTTGAGGATAGATACGCAGTATTTT
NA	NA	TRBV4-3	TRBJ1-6	CASSRAGGNNSPLHF	TGCGCCAGCAGCCGGGCAGGAGGGAATAATTCACCCCTCCACTTT
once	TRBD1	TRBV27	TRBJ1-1	CASSHIGWDRKNTEAFF	TGTGCCAGCAGTCACATCGGTTGGGACAGGAAGAACACTGAAGCTTTCTTT
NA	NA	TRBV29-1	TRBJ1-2	CSAPTGNHGYTF	TGCAGCGCTCCCACGGGGAATCATGGCTACACCTTC
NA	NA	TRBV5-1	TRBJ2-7	CASSLEAGGSYEQYF	TGCGCCAGCAGCTTGGAGGCAGGGGGGTCCTACGAGCAGTACTTC
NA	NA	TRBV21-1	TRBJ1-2	CASSSPRYYGYTF	TGTGCCAGCAGCAGCCCCAGATACTATGGCTACACCTTC
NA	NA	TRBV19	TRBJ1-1	CASRTSGPEAFF	TGTGCCAGTAGAACCTCTGGCCCTGAAGCTTTCTTT
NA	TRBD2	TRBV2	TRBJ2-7	CASRKTAGGSYEQYF	TGTGCCAGCAGGAAGACTGCGGGGGGCTCCTACGAGCAGTACTTC
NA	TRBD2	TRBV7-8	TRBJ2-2	CASSFSGTNTGELFF	TGTGCCAGCAGCTTTAGCGGGACGAACACCGGGGAGCTGTTTTTT
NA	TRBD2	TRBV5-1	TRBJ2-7	CASSLSSGAGLGQYF	TGCGCCAGCAGCTTGTCTAGCGGGGCGGGTTTAGGGCAGTACTTC
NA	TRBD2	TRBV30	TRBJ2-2	CAWRRVSGGAYTGELFF	TGTGCCTGGAGGCGGGTTAGCGGGGGGGCATATACCGGGGAGCTGTTTTTT
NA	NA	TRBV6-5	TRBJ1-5	CASSYKGFNQPQHF	TGTGCCAGCAGTTACAAGGGGTTCAATCAGCCCCAGCATTTT
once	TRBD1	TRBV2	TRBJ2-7	CASSLGQANEQYF	TGTGCCAGCAGCCTGGGACAGGCCAACGAGCAGTACTTC
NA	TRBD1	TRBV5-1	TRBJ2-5	CASSLGDSLETQYF	TGCGCCAGCAGCTTGGGGGACAGCTTAGAGACCCAGTACTTC
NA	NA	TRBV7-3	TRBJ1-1	CASSPTGGTEAFF	TGTGCCAGCAGCCCAACAGGCGGCACTGAAGCTTTCTTT
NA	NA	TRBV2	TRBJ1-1	CASSAGEGTEAFF	TGTGCCAGCAGTGCAGGGGAGGGCACTGAAGCTTTCTTT
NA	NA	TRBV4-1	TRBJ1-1	CASSQPGQNTEAFF	TGCGCCAGCAGCCAGCCGGGACAGAACACTGAAGCTTTCTTT
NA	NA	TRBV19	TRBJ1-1	CASNRQGSPEAFF	TGTGCCAGTAATCGGCAGGGGAGTCCTGAAGCTTTCTTT
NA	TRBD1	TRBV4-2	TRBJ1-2	CASSQEPRTGGGYTF	TGTGCCAGCAGCCAAGAACCCAGGACAGGCGGGGGCTACACCTTC
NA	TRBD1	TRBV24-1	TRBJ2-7	CATSDWDRTDWYEQYF	TGTGCCACCAGTGATTGGGACAGGACCGATTGGTACGAGCAGTACTTC
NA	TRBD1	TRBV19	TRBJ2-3	CASTGDRPTDTQYF	TGTGCCAGTACCGGGGACAGACCCACAGATACGCAGTATTTT
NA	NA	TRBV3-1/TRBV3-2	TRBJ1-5	CASSGRANQPQHF	TGTGCCAGCTCGGGCAGGGCAAATCAGCCCCAGCATTTT
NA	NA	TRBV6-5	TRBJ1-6	CALRRGGIDSPLHF	TGTGCCCTTCGGAGGGGGGGAATCGATTCACCCCTCCACTTT
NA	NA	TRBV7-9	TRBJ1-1	CASSNDRLNTEAFF	TGTGCCAGCAGCAATGACAGACTGAACACTGAAGCTTTCTTT
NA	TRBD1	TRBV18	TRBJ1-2	CASSPPGTGGEGYTF	TGTGCCAGCTCACCTCCCGGGACAGGGGGTGAGGGCTACACCTTC
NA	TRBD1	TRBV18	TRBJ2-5	CASDSPGQNQETQYF	TGTGCCAGCGACTCCCCGGGACAGAATCAAGAGACCCAGTACTTC
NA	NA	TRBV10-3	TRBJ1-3	CAIGGDAGNTIYF	TGTGCCATCGGGGGGGATGCTGGAAACACCATATATTTT
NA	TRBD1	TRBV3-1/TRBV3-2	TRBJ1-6	CASEGIIRGPYNSPLHF	TGTGCCAGCGAGGGCATCATAAGGGGGCCTTATAATTCACCCCTCCACTTT
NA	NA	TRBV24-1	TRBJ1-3	CATKDTSGNTIYF	TGTGCCACCAAGGACACCTCTGGAAACACCATATATTTT
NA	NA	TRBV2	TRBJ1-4	CASSVLSAATNEKLFF	TGTGCCAGCAGTGTATTGTCGGCGGCAACTAATGAAAAACTGTTTTTT
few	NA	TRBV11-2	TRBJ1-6	CASSTAGPGSPLHF	TGTGCCAGCAGCACCGCGGGGCCAGGTTCACCCCTCCACTTT
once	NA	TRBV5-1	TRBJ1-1	CASSLATDTEAFF	TGCGCCAGCAGCTTGGCCACGGACACTGAAGCTTTCTTT
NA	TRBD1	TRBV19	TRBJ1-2	CASSPNAPGQGGYTF	TGTGCCAGTAGCCCAAACGCTCCGGGACAGGGGGGCTACACCTTC
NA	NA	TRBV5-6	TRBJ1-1	CASSRGGRMNTEAFF	TGTGCCAGCAGCCGGGGAGGCCGCATGAACACTGAAGCTTTCTTT
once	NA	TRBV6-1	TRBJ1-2	CASSDIGSGESGGYTF	TGTGCCAGCAGTGACATTGGGTCAGGGGAATCTGGAGGCTACACCTTC
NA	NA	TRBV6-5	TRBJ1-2	CASIQGNYGYTF	TGTGCCAGCATCCAGGGAAACTATGGCTACACCTTC
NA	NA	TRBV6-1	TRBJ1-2	CASSDPGTNYGYTF	TGTGCCAGCAGTGACCCGGGGACTAACTATGGCTACACCTTC
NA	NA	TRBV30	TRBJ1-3	CAWSVMYKSRTSGNTIYF	TGTGCCTGGAGTGTAATGTATAAGTCTAGGACTTCTGGAAACACCATATATTTT
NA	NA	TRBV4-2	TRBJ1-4	CASSQYSATNEKLFF	TGTGCCAGCAGCCAGTACAGTGCAACTAATGAAAAACTGTTTTTT
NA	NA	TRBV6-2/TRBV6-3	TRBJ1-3	CASSPSHGSFGNTIYF	TGTGCCAGCAGCCCTAGTCACGGTTCTTTTGGAAACACCATATATTTT
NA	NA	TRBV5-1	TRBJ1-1	CASSPGGTEAFF	TGCGCCAGCAGCCCCGGGGGTACTGAAGCTTTCTTT
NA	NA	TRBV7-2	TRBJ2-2	CASSLGGVNTGELFF	TGTGCCAGCAGCTTAGGGGGAGTTAACACCGGGGAGCTGTTTTTT
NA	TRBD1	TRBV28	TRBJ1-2	CASRDRTGIYGYTF	TGTGCCAGCAGGGACAGGACAGGGATCTATGGCTACACCTTC
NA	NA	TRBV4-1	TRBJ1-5	CASSQERRQPQHF	TGCGCCAGCAGCCAAGAAAGGAGACAGCCCCAGCATTTT
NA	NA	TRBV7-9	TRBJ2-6	CASSAPGNGANVLTF	TGTGCCAGCAGCGCGCCCGGGAACGGGGCCAACGTCCTGACTTTC
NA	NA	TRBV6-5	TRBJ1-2	CASSYAGAGFVSYTF	TGTGCCAGCAGTTACGCGGGGGCTGGGTTCGTCAGCTACACCTTC
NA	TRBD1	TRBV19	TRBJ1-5	CASSIGQGVYSNQPQHF	TGTGCCAGTAGTATAGGGCAGGGGGTCTATAGCAATCAGCCCCAGCATTTT
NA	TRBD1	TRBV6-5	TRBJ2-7	CASRGTGGSYEQYF	TGTGCCAGCAGGGGGACAGGGGGTAGTTACGAGCAGTACTTC
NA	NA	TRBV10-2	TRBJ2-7	CASSNTNSYEQYF	TGCGCCAGCAGTAACACTAACTCCTACGAGCAGTACTTC